The entry that follows covers one T cell receptor beta chain sequence. Time point given: baseline, week 1 (first vaccination visit). Treatment here: pre-vaccination baseline after standard-of-care therapy. The CDR3 has 19 amino acids. Germline loops: CDR1 SGHVS, CDR2 FQNEAQ. The V end was cut by 5 bases, the J end by 0 bases, with 20 bases between. This record belongs to a study of a mutant IDH1 vaccine in newly diagnosed glioma. For the study at large: Sex among treated patients split about 60% male, around 38% female; mean age was roughly 40 years.

The assay was immunoSEQ multiplex PCR, and TCRdb's table has in-frame clones only and misses some. The table records 20,000 or so clones, roughly 84% of them present only once. The sample consisted of PBMCs, taken from a glioma patient treated with radiotherapy, temozolomide or both. The source of this sequence is a man in his forties with glioma. The chain uses TRBV7-8 and TRBJ1-6; D is ambiguous. CDR3 amino acids: CASSPKGTAGGSYNSPLHF. The CDR3 DNA sequence: TGTGCCAGCAGCCCCAAGGGTACAGCCGGCGGCTCCTATAATTCACCCCTCCACTTT.